The rows below give T cell receptor beta chains drawn from one sample of a study of OX40 agonist ivuxolimab in advanced cancers. TCRdb's table, derived via immunoSEQ multiplex PCR, lists solely in-frame clones and lacks some. This sample has around 80,000 clones, with around 80% found just once. The source was CD4+ or CD8+ T cells sorted from blood, collected in a trial of the OX40 agonist ivuxolimab. The receptors were sampled from an adult with an advanced solid tumor such as melanoma, head and neck, liver or kidney cancer. Each CDR3 is given with its conserved first and last residue. D genes are given only for firm matches. Not every row has a clone size; where given, it reads once, few, many or a size class.

V gene	D gene	clone size	J gene	CDR3 DNA	CDR3 protein
TRBV5-4	TRBD1	NA	TRBJ1-2	TGTGCCAGCAGCTTACAGGGGGCGTCATATGGCTACACCTTC	CASSLQGASYGYTF
TRBV18	NA	NA	TRBJ2-7	TGTGCCAGCTCTTCTGGACAGCTCTACGAGCAGTACTTC	CASSSGQLYEQYF
TRBV18	NA	NA	TRBJ2-4	TGTGCCAGCTCACCGGTGGGGAAAAACATTCAGTACTTC	CASSPVGKNIQYF
TRBV2	NA	NA	TRBJ1-5	TGTGCCAGCACCGGGGCGAGCAATCAGCCCCAGCATTTT	CASTGASNQPQHF
TRBV6-1	NA	NA	TRBJ2-5	TGTGCCAGCAGGGGGGCGGGTCGGGAGACCCAGTACTTC	CASRGAGRETQYF
TRBV29-1	NA	NA	TRBJ2-7	TGCAGCGTTTATTGGGCAGAGCCAGCCTACGAGCAGTACTTC	CSVYWAEPAYEQYF
TRBV5-1	NA	once	TRBJ2-6	TGCGCCAGCAGCTATAGGACAGTTGCCTCTGGGGCCAACGTCCTGACTTTC	CASSYRTVASGANVLTF
TRBV11-3	NA	NA	TRBJ2-3	TGTGCCAGCAGCTTTGAGGGGACACCGCAGTATTTT	CASSFEGTPQYF
TRBV29-1	NA	NA	TRBJ1-2	TGCAGCGTTGACATGGGGGACTATGGCTACACCTTC	CSVDMGDYGYTF
TRBV4-1	NA	once	TRBJ2-3	TGCGCCAGCAGCCAAGATCGGCGGGATACGCAGTATTTT	CASSQDRRDTQYF
TRBV27	NA	NA	TRBJ2-5	TGTGCCAGCAGTTTAAAATTTTCAGAGACCCAGTACTTC	CASSLKFSETQYF
TRBV5-1	NA	few	TRBJ2-3	TGCGCCAGCGGGGTACGATCTAGCACAGATACGCAGTATTTT	CASGVRSSTDTQYF
TRBV28	TRBD1	NA	TRBJ1-2	TGTGCCAGCAGTCCCGGGACAGGGGCCCTTAACTATGGCTACACCTTC	CASSPGTGALNYGYTF
TRBV7-8	NA	NA	TRBJ2-3	TGTGCCAGCAGTTTGAACCAGGGCCCGGCGCAGTATTTT	CASSLNQGPAQYF
TRBV18	TRBD2	NA	TRBJ2-7	TGTGCCAGCTCCTTTCCGACCGGGACTAGCGGCTACGAGCAGTACTTC	CASSFPTGTSGYEQYF
TRBV28	NA	NA	TRBJ1-5	TGTGCCAGCACCCGGGGGACCGACCCTCAGCCCCAGCATTTT	CASTRGTDPQPQHF
TRBV2	TRBD1	NA	TRBJ2-5	TGTGCCAGCAGTGACAGGGGGCAAGAGACCCAGTACTTC	CASSDRGQETQYF
TRBV4-2	NA	NA	TRBJ2-7	TGTGCCAGCAGCCAGGCGACCGGGGGCTCCTACGAGCAGTACTTC	CASSQATGGSYEQYF
TRBV6-1	TRBD2	NA	TRBJ2-3	TGTGCCAGCAGTGAAGTAGGGACTAGCGGGATAAGGGATACGCAGTATTTT	CASSEVGTSGIRDTQYF
TRBV6-5	NA	once	TRBJ2-1	TGTGCCAGCAGTTACTCGGGGAACAATGAGCAGTTCTTC	CASSYSGNNEQFF
TRBV6-5	NA	NA	TRBJ1-3	TGTGCCAGCAGCCGAGAGGCGCGCCTGGGAAACACCATATATTTT	CASSREARLGNTIYF
TRBV6-5	NA	NA	TRBJ2-5	TGTGCCAGCAGTAACCGGGGCCCCCCAGAGACCCAGTACTTC	CASSNRGPPETQYF
TRBV6-1	NA	NA	TRBJ2-1	TGTGCCAGCAGTGAGCGTCAGGTCCCGTTCTTC	CASSERQVPFF
TRBV4-3	NA	NA	TRBJ1-1	TGCGCCAGCAGCCAGACAGCGGTGAACACTGAAGCTTTCTTT	CASSQTAVNTEAFF
TRBV5-1	TRBD1	NA	TRBJ2-7	TGCGCCAGCAGCTCTGGACAGGGGAATCCCTACGAGCAGTACTTC	CASSSGQGNPYEQYF
TRBV2	NA	NA	TRBJ2-5	TGTGCCAGCAATCAGAACCAAGAGACCCAGTACTTC	CASNQNQETQYF
TRBV9	NA	NA	TRBJ2-7	TGTGCCAGCAGCCCCCAAAGAGGGGGTCTGGCCTACGAGCAGTACTTC	CASSPQRGGLAYEQYF
TRBV28	NA	many	TRBJ2-2	TGTGCCAGCAGTCTTGTCCGTACTTCGAACACCGGGGAGCTGTTTTTT	CASSLVRTSNTGELFF
TRBV4-3	NA	once	TRBJ1-1	TGCGCCAGCAGCCAAGGATGGAGGACTGAAGCTTTCTTT	CASSQGWRTEAFF
TRBV2	TRBD2	NA	TRBJ2-3	TGTGCCAGCAGGAGGGTTCTAGCGGGGGGCCGAGATACGCAGTATTTT	CASRRVLAGGRDTQYF
TRBV14	NA	NA	TRBJ2-1	TGTGCCAGCAGCCTCGTCCGGAGCTCCTACAATGAGCAGTTCTTC	CASSLVRSSYNEQFF
TRBV27	NA	NA	TRBJ1-1	TGTGCCAGCAGTCCGAGGGACACCAACTCCGAAGCTTTCTTT	CASSPRDTNSEAFF
TRBV7-8	TRBD2	NA	TRBJ2-4	TGTGCCAGCAGCCGCCAGCGGGACTTAGCCAAAAACATTCAGTACTTC	CASSRQRDLAKNIQYF
TRBV28	TRBD1	NA	TRBJ1-3	TGTGCCAGCATTGCGACAGGGGGCTCTGGAAACACCATATATTTT	CASIATGGSGNTIYF
TRBV11-2	NA	NA	TRBJ2-3	TGTGCCAGCAGCTGGGCGGGCACAGATACGCAGTATTTT	CASSWAGTDTQYF
TRBV7-6	NA	NA	TRBJ1-2	TGTGCCAGCAGCCCGCCGGGACGGGGATATGGCTACACCTTC	CASSPPGRGYGYTF
TRBV7-2	TRBD2	NA	TRBJ2-1	TGTGCCAGCAGGTCCGGGACTACGGTCAATGAGCAGTTCTTC	CASRSGTTVNEQFF
TRBV7-2	TRBD1	once	TRBJ2-7	TGTGCCAGCAGACGAGGACAGGTGGAGACCTACGAGCAGTACTTC	CASRRGQVETYEQYF
TRBV15	NA	NA	TRBJ2-5	TGTGCCACCAGCAGAAGGTCGGCAAACCAAGAGACCCAGTACTTC	CATSRRSANQETQYF
TRBV2	TRBD2	NA	TRBJ2-3	TGTGCCAGCAGTGAAGAGAGTTGGGAGGGTAGGACAGATACGCAGTATTTT	CASSEESWEGRTDTQYF
TRBV18	NA	few	TRBJ2-3	TGTGCCAGCTCACTTACAGGGAGGGAAGATACGCAGTATTTT	CASSLTGREDTQYF
TRBV5-4	TRBD2	once	TRBJ2-2	TGTGCCAGCAGCTTGTTAGCGGGCGGGGAGCTGTTTTTT	CASSLLAGGELFF
TRBV5-8	NA	NA	TRBJ1-3	TGTGCCAGCAGCTGGGGGGGCTCTGGAAACACCATATATTTT	CASSWGGSGNTIYF
TRBV7-9	NA	NA	TRBJ2-5	TGTGCCAGCAGCTTAAACACGGTCATGGAGACCCAGTACTTC	CASSLNTVMETQYF
TRBV7-2	NA	NA	TRBJ2-2	TGTGCCAGCAGCTTAGGTGGGGGGACGACCGGGGAGCTGTTTTTT	CASSLGGGTTGELFF
TRBV7-8	TRBD1	NA	TRBJ1-3	TGTGCCAGCAGCCCTGATCTTGACAGGGGCATCAAAGGAGGAAACACCATATATTTT	CASSPDLDRGIKGGNTIYF
TRBV5-1	NA	NA	TRBJ2-7	TGCGCCAGCAGCTTGGAAGTCGGGCGGTCTCTGCACGAGCAGTACTTC	CASSLEVGRSLHEQYF
TRBV7-8	NA	NA	TRBJ2-3	TGTGCCAGCAGCTACCGGTGGACCACAGATACGCAGTATTTT	CASSYRWTTDTQYF
TRBV7-9	TRBD1	NA	TRBJ2-5	TGTGCCAGCAGCTCTAGCCTCAACAGGGGCGGGGAGACCCAGTACTTC	CASSSSLNRGGETQYF